This TCR beta chain comes out of a study of T cells in Graves' hyperthyroidism and ophthalmopathy. About the study: Once the initial diagnosis was made, peripheral blood was obtained before any treatment.

Study-wide points: By a 13 V-J model, ophthalmopathy was set apart from stable hyperthyroidism. Onset of ophthalmopathy came a median approximately 6.9 months after the model predicted it.

CDR3 size: 11 residues. There are many counts of this clonotype. Its antigen remains unidentified. A junction end diverges from the germline sequence, so it may reflect a read error. What was amplified from RNA transcripts were TCR beta CDR3 regions. With the HTBI primer set, the TCR CDR3 went through a first round of RT-PCR. Using its own MiXCR run on the multiplex PCR reads, TCRdb lists one record per CDR3 protein. The sample has about 350,000 distinct CDR3 sequences, about a sixth seen once; the top ten hold less than 20%. PBMCs came from around 9.7 ml fresh peripheral blood. The origin of this receptor is a woman between 40 and 50 years old with Graves' ophthalmopathy. Input material: blood. This sequence joins TRBV12-3 or TRBV12-4 and TRBJ1-1, with D hard to call. The CDR3 sequence is CASSLGLEAFF. The CDR3 DNA sequence: TGTGCCAGCAGCTTAGGGCTTGAAGCTTTCTTT.